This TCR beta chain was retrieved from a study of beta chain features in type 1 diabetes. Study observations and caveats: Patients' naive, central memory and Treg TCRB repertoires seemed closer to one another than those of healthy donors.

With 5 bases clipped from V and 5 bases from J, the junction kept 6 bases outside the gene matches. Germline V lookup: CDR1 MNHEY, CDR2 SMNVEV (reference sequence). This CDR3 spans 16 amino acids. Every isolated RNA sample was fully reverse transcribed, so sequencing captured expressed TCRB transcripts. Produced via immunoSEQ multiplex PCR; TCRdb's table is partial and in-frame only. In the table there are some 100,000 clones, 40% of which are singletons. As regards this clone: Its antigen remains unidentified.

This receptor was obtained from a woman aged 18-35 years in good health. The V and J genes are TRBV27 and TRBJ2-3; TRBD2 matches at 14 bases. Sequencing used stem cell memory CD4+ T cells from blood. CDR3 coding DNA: TGTGCCAGCAGTCCACTGGGACTAGCGGGAGTAGATACGCAGTATTTT. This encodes CASSPLGLAGVDTQYF.